The clone carrying this T cell receptor beta chain was found a few times. The sample comes from a study of shared clonotypes between healthy human individuals. Source study methods: In the immunoSEQ data, sequences were junction-only and lacked quality scores, so filtering differed. Measured with immunoSEQ multiplex PCR; TCRdb has only the in-frame clones, and not every one. From that table come the V and J calls and clone size; the DNA was used to work out D and trimming. The sample consists of roughly 2,300,000 clones, just under 95% of them appearing once. The CDR3 extends over 10 amino acids. Germline V gene lookup returns CDR1 SNHLY and CDR2 FYNNEI. Trimming removed 5 bases from V and 8 bases from J, with 6 bases in between.

This chain uses TRBV2 with TRBJ1-1; the D is unclear. Sequenced: naive CD4+ T cells from PBMCs. Subset reported: CD45RA+ positively selected. This sequence was found in a man in his late teens or twenties in good health. Some clones in this sample may be carry-over from other donors' samples. The CDR3 is CASSSGEAFF. The CDR3 region has the DNA TGTGCCAGCAGTTCCGGAGAAGCTTTCTTT. Filled out from reference TRBV2 and TRBJ1-1, the complete variable domain reads EPEVTQTPSHQVTQMGQEVILRCVPISNHLYFYWYRQILGQKVEFLVSFYNNEISEKSEIFDDQFSVERPDGSNFTLKIRSTKLEDSAMYFCASSSGEAFFGQGTRLTVV.